The 17 T cell receptor beta chains below all came from one sample that was sequenced in a study of circulating CD8 cells and anti-PD-1 response in melanoma. Live CD3+CD8+TCRalphabeta+ cells were sorted into four subsets by PD-1 and/or TIGIT. TCR libraries were prepared from around 15 ng of total RNA with the QIAseq Immune Repertoire TCR panel. TCRdb re-analysed the reads in MiXCR, keeping a single row per CDR3 protein. The sample consists of a few hundred distinct CDR3 sequences, about 6% of them appearing once. The source was CD8+ T cells from PBMCs, collected at baseline or after one month of anti-PD-1 therapy (not recorded which). Receptors were obtained from a human donor with melanoma.

In its sample, this clonotype ranks as large. The chain joins TRBV10-3 to TRBJ2-1; TRBD1 aligns across 8 bases. Unmatched junction bases numbered 1, after V lost 4 bases and J lost 8 bases. In germline, CDR1 is ENHRY, CDR2 SYGVKD. CDR3 size: 12 residues. The CDR3: CAISADRDEQFF. DNA of the CDR3: TGTGCCATCAGTGCGGACAGGGATGAGCAGTTCTTC.

This clonotype is large in the sample. V usage is TRBV29-1 and J usage is TRBJ2-5, with TRBD1 identical over 9 bases. V lost 4 bases, J lost 5 bases, and 5 bases stayed unmatched. The CDR3 sequence is 13 residues long. The germline CDR1 and CDR2 sequences are SQVTM and ANQGSEA. CDR3 nucleotide sequence: TGCAGCGTTGGACAGGGGGTAGGGGAGACCCAGTACTTC. Its protein is CSVGQGVGETQYF.

This clonotype has a handful of counts. The rearrangement links TRBV5-6 to TRBJ2-5; D possibly corresponds to TRBD1 (5 bases). Germline CDR1 SGHDT, CDR2 YYEEEE. V shed 0 bases and J shed 3 bases, with 12 bases lying between them. This CDR3 contains 15 residues. CDR3 protein: CASSLARQGKETQYF. The CDR3 coding sequence is TGTGCCAGCAGCTTGGCGCGGCAGGGTAAAGAGACCCAGTACTTC.

This clonotype is labeled as large. The chain joins TRBV29-1 to TRBJ2-7; D is possibly TRBD1 (6 bases). Trimming stripped 2 bases from V and 4 bases from J, with 9 bases between. Germline values: CDR1 SQVTM, CDR2 ANQGSEA. The CDR3 sequence is 12 residues long. The CDR3 DNA sequence: TGCAGCGTTGAAACAGGGTCATACGAGCAGTACTTC. It translates to CSVETGSYEQYF.

Only a few counts were recorded for this clonotype. J is TRBJ2-7 and V is TRBV20-1; D is perhaps TRBD2 (5 bases). The CDR3 has 15 residues. Germline-derived CDR1 and CDR2 are DFQATT and SNEGSKA (reference sequence). V was clipped by 5 bases and J by 1 base, with 18 bases between them. Written as DNA, the CDR3 is TGCAGTGCTTCGTATCCGGGCTCGGGGTCCTACGAGCAGTACTTC. It encodes CSASYPGSGSYEQYF.

This clonotype was counted between two and nine times. A read error may be the cause here, since a much bigger clone is one base away. V usage is TRBV27 and J usage is TRBJ2-7, with 7 bases that match TRBD2. This CDR3 is built from 15 residues. The germline gives CDR1 MNHEY, CDR2 SMNVEV (reference sequence). The V segment lost 8 bases and the J segment 4 bases; nucleotides outside the gene matches: 14. CDR3 nucleotides: TGTGCCAGCTGGGCGAGACCCTCGGGGGGATACGAGCAGTACTTC. Translating gives CASWARPSGGYEQYF.

This clonotype is large by share. The chain uses TRBV24-1 and TRBJ2-3; D is perhaps TRBD2 (7 bases). The CDR3 covers 15 residues. Germline assignment: CDR1 KGHDR and CDR2 SFDVKD. V was clipped by 4 bases and J by 4 bases, with 14 bases between them. This CDR3 is CATSEPGGRPDTQYF. CDR3 nucleotides: TGTGCCACCAGTGAACCGGGGGGCCGGCCAGATACGCAGTATTTT.

By proportion, this clonotype is large. This chain uses TRBV4-3 with TRBJ2-3, with 10 nucleotides matching TRBD2. Looked up from germline, CDR1 is LGHNA and CDR2 is YSLEER. The V gene end was trimmed by 3 bases and the J gene end by 2 bases; junction bases not matched to a gene: 5. This CDR3 region has 16 residues. The CDR3 region is CASSHGTSVNTDTQYF. CDR3 bases: TGCGCCAGCAGCCATGGGACTAGCGTAAACACAGATACGCAGTATTTT.

This clonotype is medium-sized. The chain uses TRBV9 and TRBJ2-3, with D uncertain. The CDR3 runs 12 residues. Germline CDR1 SGDLS, CDR2 YYNGEE. V lost 0 bases to trimming and J lost 4 bases, with 3 bases between them. Here the CDR3 reads CASSVGADTQYF. CDR3 DNA: TGTGCCAGCAGCGTAGGGGCAGATACGCAGTATTTT.

A word on this clonotype: This may be a read error: a much more frequent sequence differs by one nucleotide. The chain recombines TRBV29-1 with TRBJ1-2; TRBD1 aligns across 10 bases. The germline V gene encodes CDR1 SQVTM and CDR2 ANQGSEA. This CDR3 spans 13 amino acids. J was trimmed by 6 bases and V by 6 bases; bases with no gene match: 7. The CDR3 DNA is TGCAGCGTACCGAGACAGGGGGCGGATGGCTACACCTTC. Protein sequence: CSVPRQGADGYTF. Full variable domain (missing parts from reference TRBV29-1 and TRBJ1-2): SAVISQKPSRDICQRGTSLTIQCQVDSQVTMMFWYRQQPGQSLTLIATANQGSEATYESGFVIDKFPISRPNLTFSTLTVSNMSPEDSSIYLCSVPRQGADGYTFGSGTRLTVV.

The chain joins TRBV30 to TRBJ2-2; D unclear. Trimming removed 1 base at V and 6 bases at J, with 9 bases between. The germline CDR1 and CDR2 sequences are GTSNPN and SVGIG (reference sequence). This CDR3 is 13 amino acids long. The CDR3 DNA follows: TGTGCCTGGAGTGAGAGTGGCGCCGGGGAGCTGTTTTTT. The encoded protein is CAWSESGAGELFF.

This clonotype rates as large. The J gene is TRBJ1-6, the V gene TRBV5-6; tentatively, D is TRBD1 (5 bases). V shed 0 bases and J shed 13 bases, with 20 bases lying between them. Germline V gives CDR1 SGHDT, CDR2 YYEEEE. This CDR3 spans 16 amino acids. The CDR3: CASSLASTALLFPLHF. The CDR3 bases are TGTGCCAGCAGCTTGGCCTCGACAGCGCTCCTATTTCCCCTCCACTTT. The full variable domain, with the rest looked up from reference TRBV5-6 and TRBJ1-6, is DAGVTQSPTHLIKTRGQQVTLRCSPKSGHDTVSWYQQALGQGPQFIFQYYEEEERQRGNFPDRFSGHQFPNYSSELNVNALLLGDSALYLCASSLASTALLFPLHFGNGTRLTVT.

To note about this clonotype: A read error may produce the germline difference seen at one junction end. The chain combines TRBV6-6 with TRBJ2-5; 10 bases agree with TRBD2. This CDR3 comprises 14 residues. From germline, CDR1 is MNHNY and CDR2 SVGAGI (reference sequence). The CDR3 loop is CASNIAGGIEAQYF. The CDR3 DNA is TGTGCCAGCAACATAGCGGGGGGAATAGAGGCCCAGTACTTC.

This clonotype is judged large. The rearrangement links TRBV29-1 to TRBJ2-5; possibly TRBD2 for D (6 bases). The CDR3 is 13 amino acids. V shed 5 bases and J shed 5 bases, with 15 bases lying between them. Germline V gene sequence: CDR1 SQVTM, CDR2 ANQGSEA. The CDR3 DNA is TGCAGCGTTCAGTCGGGGGTCAGGGAGACCCAGTACTTC. It encodes CSVQSGVRETQYF.

Relative to its sample, this clonotype is large. This chain joins TRBV13 and TRBJ2-5; D may be TRBD1 (5 bases). The ends were cut back, 3 bases at V and 5 bases at J, with 10 bases in the middle. Germline V gene sequence: CDR1 PRHDT, CDR2 FYEKMQ (reference sequence). The CDR3 covers 13 residues. The CDR3 loop is CASSFSGWETQYF. CDR3 sequence (DNA): TGTGCCAGCAGCTTTTCAGGGTGGGAGACCCAGTACTTC.

This clonotype was detected only a few times. The chain joins TRBV28 to TRBJ2-1, with 10 bases lining up with TRBD2. The CDR3 loop spans 14 amino acids. The V gene's germline CDR1 is MDHEN and CDR2 SYDVKM. With V trimmed by 7 bases and J by 4 bases, 4 bases remained unmatched. The CDR3 sequence: CASTEAGGYNEQFF. DNA for the CDR3: TGTGCCAGCACGGAAGCGGGGGGGTACAATGAGCAGTTCTTC.

V gene TRBV2 combines with J gene TRBJ2-7; D might be TRBD1 (6 bases). Deletions cut 8 bases from V and 9 bases from J, with 11 bases between. The CDR3 is 10 residues long. Germline lookup yields CDR1 SNHLY and CDR2 FYNNEI. CDR3 sequence: CASRGGGQYF. The CDR3 DNA is TGTGCCAGCCGAGGGGGTGGGCAGTACTTC.